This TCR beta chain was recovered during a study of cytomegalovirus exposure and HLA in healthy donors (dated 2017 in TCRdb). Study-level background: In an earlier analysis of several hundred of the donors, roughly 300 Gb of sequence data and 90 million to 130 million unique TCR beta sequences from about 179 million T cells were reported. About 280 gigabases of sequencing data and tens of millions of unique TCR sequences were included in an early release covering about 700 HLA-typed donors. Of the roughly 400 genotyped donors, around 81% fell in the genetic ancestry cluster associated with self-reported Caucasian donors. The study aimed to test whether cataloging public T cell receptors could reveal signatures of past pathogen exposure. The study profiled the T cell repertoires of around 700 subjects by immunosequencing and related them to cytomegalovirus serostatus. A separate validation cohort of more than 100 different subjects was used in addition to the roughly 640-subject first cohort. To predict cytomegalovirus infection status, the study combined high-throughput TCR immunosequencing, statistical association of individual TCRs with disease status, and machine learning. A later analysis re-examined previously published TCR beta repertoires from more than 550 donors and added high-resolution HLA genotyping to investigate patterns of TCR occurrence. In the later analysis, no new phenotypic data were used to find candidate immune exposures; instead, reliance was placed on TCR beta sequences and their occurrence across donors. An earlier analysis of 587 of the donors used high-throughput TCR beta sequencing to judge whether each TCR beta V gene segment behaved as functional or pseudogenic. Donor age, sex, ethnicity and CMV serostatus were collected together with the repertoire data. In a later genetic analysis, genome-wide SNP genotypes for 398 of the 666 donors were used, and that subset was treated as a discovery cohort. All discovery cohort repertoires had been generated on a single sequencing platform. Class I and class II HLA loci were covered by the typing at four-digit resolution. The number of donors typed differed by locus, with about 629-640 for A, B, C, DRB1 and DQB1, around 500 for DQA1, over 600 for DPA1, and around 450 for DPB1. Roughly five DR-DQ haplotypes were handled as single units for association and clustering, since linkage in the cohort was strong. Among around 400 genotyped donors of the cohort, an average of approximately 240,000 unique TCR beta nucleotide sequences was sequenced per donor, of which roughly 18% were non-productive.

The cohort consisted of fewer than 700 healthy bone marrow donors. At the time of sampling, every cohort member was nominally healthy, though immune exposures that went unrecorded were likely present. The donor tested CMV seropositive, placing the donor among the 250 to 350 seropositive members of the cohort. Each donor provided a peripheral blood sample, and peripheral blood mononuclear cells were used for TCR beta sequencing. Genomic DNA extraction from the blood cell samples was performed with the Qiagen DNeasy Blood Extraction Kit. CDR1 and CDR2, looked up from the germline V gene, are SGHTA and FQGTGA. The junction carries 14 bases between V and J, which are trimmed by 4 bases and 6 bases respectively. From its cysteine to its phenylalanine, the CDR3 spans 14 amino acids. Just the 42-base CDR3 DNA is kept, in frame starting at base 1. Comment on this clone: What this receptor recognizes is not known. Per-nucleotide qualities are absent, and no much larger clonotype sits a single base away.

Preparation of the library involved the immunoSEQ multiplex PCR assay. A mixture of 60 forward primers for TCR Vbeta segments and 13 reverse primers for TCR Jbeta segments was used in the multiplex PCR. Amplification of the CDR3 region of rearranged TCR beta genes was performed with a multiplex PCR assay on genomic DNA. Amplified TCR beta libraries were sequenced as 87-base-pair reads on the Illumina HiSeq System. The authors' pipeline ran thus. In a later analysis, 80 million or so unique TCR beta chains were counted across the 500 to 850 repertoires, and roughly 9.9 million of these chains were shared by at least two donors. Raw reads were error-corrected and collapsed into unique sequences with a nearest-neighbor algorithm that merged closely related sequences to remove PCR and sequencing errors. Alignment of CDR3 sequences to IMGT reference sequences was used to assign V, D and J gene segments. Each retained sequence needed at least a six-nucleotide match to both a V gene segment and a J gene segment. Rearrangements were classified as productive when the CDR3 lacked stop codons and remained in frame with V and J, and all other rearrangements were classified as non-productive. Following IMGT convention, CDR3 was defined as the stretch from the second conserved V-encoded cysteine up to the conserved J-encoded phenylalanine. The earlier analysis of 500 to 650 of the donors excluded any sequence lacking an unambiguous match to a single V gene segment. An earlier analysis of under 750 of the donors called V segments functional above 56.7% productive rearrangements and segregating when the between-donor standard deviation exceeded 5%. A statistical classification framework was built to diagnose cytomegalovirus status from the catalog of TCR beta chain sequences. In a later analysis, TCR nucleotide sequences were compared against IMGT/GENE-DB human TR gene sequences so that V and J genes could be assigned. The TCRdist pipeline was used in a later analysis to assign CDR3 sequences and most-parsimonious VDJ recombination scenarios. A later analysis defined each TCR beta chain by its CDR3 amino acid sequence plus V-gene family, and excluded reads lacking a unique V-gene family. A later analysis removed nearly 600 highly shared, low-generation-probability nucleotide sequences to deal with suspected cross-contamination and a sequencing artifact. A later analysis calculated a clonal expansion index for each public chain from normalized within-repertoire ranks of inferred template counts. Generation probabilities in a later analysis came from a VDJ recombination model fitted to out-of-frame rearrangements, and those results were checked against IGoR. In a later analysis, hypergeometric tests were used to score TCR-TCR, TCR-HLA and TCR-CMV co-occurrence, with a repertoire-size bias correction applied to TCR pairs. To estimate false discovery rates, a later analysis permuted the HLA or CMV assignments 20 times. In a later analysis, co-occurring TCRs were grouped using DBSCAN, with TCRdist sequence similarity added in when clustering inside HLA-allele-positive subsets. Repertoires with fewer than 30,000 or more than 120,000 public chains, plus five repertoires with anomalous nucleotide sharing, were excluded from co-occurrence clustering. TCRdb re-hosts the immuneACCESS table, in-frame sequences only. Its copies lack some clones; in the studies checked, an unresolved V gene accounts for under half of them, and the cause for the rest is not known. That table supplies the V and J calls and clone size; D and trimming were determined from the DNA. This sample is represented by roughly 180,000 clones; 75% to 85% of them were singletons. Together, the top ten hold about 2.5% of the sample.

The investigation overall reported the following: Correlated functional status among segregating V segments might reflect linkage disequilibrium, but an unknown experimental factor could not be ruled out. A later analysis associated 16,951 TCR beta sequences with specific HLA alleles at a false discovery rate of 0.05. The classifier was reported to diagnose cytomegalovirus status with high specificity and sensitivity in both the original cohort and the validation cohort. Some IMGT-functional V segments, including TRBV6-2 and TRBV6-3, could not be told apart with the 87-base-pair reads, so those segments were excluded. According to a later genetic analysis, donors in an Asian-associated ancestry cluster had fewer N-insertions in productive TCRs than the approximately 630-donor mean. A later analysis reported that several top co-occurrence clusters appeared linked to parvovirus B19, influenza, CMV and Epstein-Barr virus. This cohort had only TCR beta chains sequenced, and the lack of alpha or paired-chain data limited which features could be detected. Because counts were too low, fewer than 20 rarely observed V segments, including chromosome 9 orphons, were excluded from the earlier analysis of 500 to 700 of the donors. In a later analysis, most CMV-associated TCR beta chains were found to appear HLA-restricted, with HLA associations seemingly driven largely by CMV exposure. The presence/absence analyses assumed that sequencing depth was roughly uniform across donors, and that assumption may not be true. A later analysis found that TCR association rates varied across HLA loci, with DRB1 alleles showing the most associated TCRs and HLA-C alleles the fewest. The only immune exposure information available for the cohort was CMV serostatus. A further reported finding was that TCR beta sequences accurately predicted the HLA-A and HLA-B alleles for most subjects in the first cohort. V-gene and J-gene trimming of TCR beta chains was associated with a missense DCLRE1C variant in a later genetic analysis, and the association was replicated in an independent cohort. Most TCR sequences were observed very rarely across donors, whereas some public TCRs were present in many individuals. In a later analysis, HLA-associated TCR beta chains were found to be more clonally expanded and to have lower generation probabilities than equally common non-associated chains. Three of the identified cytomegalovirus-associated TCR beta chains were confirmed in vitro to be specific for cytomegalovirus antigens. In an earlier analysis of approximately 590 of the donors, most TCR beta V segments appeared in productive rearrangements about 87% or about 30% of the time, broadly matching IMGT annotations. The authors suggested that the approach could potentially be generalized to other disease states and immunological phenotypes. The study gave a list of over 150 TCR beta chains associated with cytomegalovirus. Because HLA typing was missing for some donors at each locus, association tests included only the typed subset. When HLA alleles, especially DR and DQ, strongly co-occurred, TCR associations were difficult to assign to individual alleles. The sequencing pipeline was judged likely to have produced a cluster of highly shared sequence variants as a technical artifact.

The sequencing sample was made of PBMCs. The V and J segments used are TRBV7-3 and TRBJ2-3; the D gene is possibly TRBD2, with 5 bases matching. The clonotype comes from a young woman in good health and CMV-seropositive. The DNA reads TGTGCCAGCAGCTCCCCGGGATCGCAGGATACGCAGTATTTT. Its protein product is CASSSPGSQDTQYF.